A selection of T cell receptor beta chains follows, all from one sample in a study of immune evolution from preneoplasia to lung adenocarcinoma. This table comes from immunoSEQ multiplex PCR, and its TCRdb copy is limited to in-frame clones, with some not included. The sample records around 7,000 clones, 70% to 85% being singletons. Sequenced sample: FFPE lung adenocarcinoma in situ tissue. The receptors shown here come from a person aged 55-80 years with lung adenocarcinoma. CDR3s include the opening cysteine and the closing phenylalanine or tryptophan. D genes are given only for firm matches. Size is stated for part of the rows, as once, few or many counts, or as a class when the clone is expanded.

j_call | d_call | v_call | clone_size | cdr3_nt | cdr3_aa
TRBJ2-1 | - | TRBV10-3 | - | TGTGCCATCAGTGACTCGCGATCCGGGACCTCCGAGCAGTTCTTC | CAISDSRSGTSEQFF
TRBJ1-4 | TRBD1 | TRBV12-5 | - | TGTGCTAGTGGCCGTGACAGGGGCTCAACTAATGAAAAACTGTTTTTT | CASGRDRGSTNEKLFF
TRBJ1-6 | - | TRBV7-9 | - | TGTGCCAGCAGCTTTACCGGGAGGGGACAACTAAATTCACCCCTCCACTTT | CASSFTGRGQLNSPLHF
TRBJ2-2 | - | TRBV10-1 | - | TGCGCCAGCAGGGCGAGGAGGGGCGGGGAGCTGTTTTTT | CASRARRGGELFF
TRBJ1-2 | - | TRBV7-8 | - | TGTGCCAGCAGCTTAGACACCTTAGGCTACACCTTC | CASSLDTLGYTF
TRBJ2-2 | - | TRBV9 | - | TGTGCCAGCAACAATCCCGACAGAGCCGGGGAGCTGTTTTTT | CASNNPDRAGELFF
TRBJ1-3 | - | TRBV6-6 | - | TGTGCCAGCAGTTACTCAGGGCGGGGTGCTGGAAACACCATATATTTT | CASSYSGRGAGNTIYF
TRBJ2-3 | - | TRBV11-2 | - | TGTGCCAGCAGCCGACGGGGGGCGGCAGATACGCAGTATTTT | CASSRRGAADTQYF
TRBJ1-1 | - | TRBV5-8 | - | TGTGCCAGCAGCCCCCTGCTGGCAGGGAGGACTGAAGCTTTCTTT | CASSPLLAGRTEAFF
TRBJ2-7 | TRBD2 | TRBV11-2 | - | TGTGCCAGCAGCTTAGTGGACGGGGGGGCCGGAGGCTACGAGCAGTACTTC | CASSLVDGGAGGYEQYF
TRBJ1-1 | - | TRBV5-5 | - | TGTGCCAGCAGCTTGGAATTAGGGTTCGCTGAAGCTTTCTTT | CASSLELGFAEAFF
TRBJ1-1 | TRBD1 | TRBV10-3 | few | TGTGCCATCAGTGAGCCGGGACAGGGGGCGCCTGAAGCTTTCTTT | CAISEPGQGAPEAFF
TRBJ1-3 | - | TRBV4-3 | medium-sized | TGCGCCAGCAGCCAAGATGCACAGCAGGAATGGGACACCATATATTTT | CASSQDAQQEWDTIYF
TRBJ1-4 | - | TRBV25-1 | - | TGTGCCAGCAGTTGCACCCGAACGACAGTACTAGAGGGTGAAAAACTGTTTTTT | CASSCTRTTVLEGEKLFF
TRBJ2-2 | TRBD2 | TRBV9 | - | TGTGCCAGCAGCGTAGCTCAGGGACTAGGCACCGGGGAGCTGTTTTTT | CASSVAQGLGTGELFF
TRBJ1-5 | - | TRBV29-1 | - | TGCAGCGTTGCGGCGGGGAACAATCAGCCCCAGCATTTT | CSVAAGNNQPQHF
TRBJ1-4 | TRBD1 | TRBV19 | - | TGTGCCAGTAGTCCTGGGGGACAGGCTAATGAAAAACTGTTTTTT | CASSPGGQANEKLFF
TRBJ2-4 | - | TRBV10-3 | few | TGTGCCATCAGTGGTGCCGCGCGAGGAGCCAAAAACATTCAGTACTTC | CAISGAARGAKNIQYF
TRBJ2-1 | - | TRBV9 | - | TGTGCCAGCAGCTTGAACAATGAGCAGTTCTTC | CASSLNNEQFF
TRBJ1-1 | - | TRBV30 | - | TGTGCCTTAATTCTGTACACTGAAGCTTTCTTT | CALILYTEAFF
TRBJ2-7 | - | TRBV28 | - | TGTGCCAGCAGTTCCCTCCTTAATTACGAGCAGTACTTC | CASSSLLNYEQYF
TRBJ2-3 | - | TRBV5-4 | - | TGTGCCAGCAGCTTGGAGGGACAAAGCACAGATACGCAGTATTTT | CASSLEGQSTDTQYF
TRBJ2-2 | - | TRBV10-1 | - | TGCGCCCCCGGGAGGGGACAGGGTACCGGGGAGCTGTTTTTT | CAPGRGQGTGELFF
TRBJ2-2 | - | TRBV19 | - | TGTGCCAGTAGTATAGGCAGAGACACCGGGGAGCTGTTTTTT | CASSIGRDTGELFF
TRBJ2-7 | - | TRBV27 | - | TGTGCCAGCAGTTTTAAGGACAGCTCCTACGAGCAGTACTTC | CASSFKDSSYEQYF
TRBJ1-5 | - | TRBV6-1 | few | TGTGCTGCCGAGGGGTTGGTAACCCAGCATTTT | CAAEGLVTQHF
TRBJ2-7 | TRBD1 | TRBV5-5 | - | TGTGCCAGCAGCTTGGAAGGGGGCCCTGTGGACGAGCAGTACTTC | CASSLEGGPVDEQYF
TRBJ2-1 | - | TRBV14 | once | TGTGCCAGCAGCCCCCTGGGGGCTGACAGTTACAATGAGCAGTTCTTC | CASSPLGADSYNEQFF
TRBJ2-5 | - | TRBV28 | - | TGTGCCAGCACCGAAGCGTCGGCCACCCAAGAGACCCAGTACTTC | CASTEASATQETQYF
TRBJ2-7 | TRBD2 | TRBV4-2 | - | TGTGCCAGCAACCAAGAGCGGGAGCCTACCTACGAGCAGTACTTC | CASNQEREPTYEQYF
TRBJ1-4 | - | TRBV5-1 | - | TGCGCCAGCAGCTTGAGCTACAGGCCTAATGAAAAACTGTTTTTT | CASSLSYRPNEKLFF